This paragraph reports one T cell receptor beta chain. The data were taken from a study of patients and donors after allogeneic stem cell transplantation. This CDR3 contains 15 residues. V was shortened by 2 bases and J by 2 bases, with 14 bases between the two germline ends. Germline CDR1 and CDR2: SGHRS and YFSETQ. TCRdb ran MiXCR on the RT-PCR reads and lists one entry per CDR3 protein. This sample has hundreds of thousands of distinct CDR3 sequences, with roughly 17% found just once. This TCR derives from a human donor who was either an allogeneic HSCT recipient or a stem cell or donor lymphocyte infusion donor (not recorded which). It is not recorded whose cells these are; they may come from a transplant donor. Sequenced material: blood, either unsorted or a sorted T cell fraction (not recorded which). This chain connects TRBV5-1 to TRBJ2-7; either TRBD1 or TRBD2 may supply D (5 bases each). The CDR3 loop is CASSFGTHATYEQYF. The CDR3, as DNA: TGCGCCAGCAGCTTTGGGACCCACGCGACCTACGAGCAGTACTTC. The complete variable domain, with remaining parts taken from reference TRBV5-1 and TRBJ2-7, reads KAGVTQTPRYLIKTRGQQVTLSCSPISGHRSVSWYQQTPGQGLQFLFEYFSETQRNKGNFPGRFSGRQFSNSRSEMNVSTLELGDSALYLCASSFGTHATYEQYFGPGTRLTVT.